The clone carrying this T cell receptor (beta chain) was observed a handful of times. The antigen is undetermined. MiXCR was run by TCRdb on the 5' RACE reads, yielding one entry per CDR3 protein. The sample holds about 540,000 distinct CDR3 sequences, 9.5% to 15% seen once. The sample comes from a study of CD8 T cells in ankylosing spondylitis. Trimming stripped 4 bases from V and 4 bases from J, with 13 bases between. Germline V CDR1 and CDR2: SGHRS, YFSETQ. The length of the CDR3 is 14 residues. The study's findings and limits: For ankylosing spondylitis blood, a TCR beta motif of under ten highly homologous variants appeared characteristic.

Sequences were obtained from blood, either unsorted or a sorted T cell fraction (not recorded which). The clonotype comes from a male donor with ankylosing spondylitis. This rearrangement joins TRBV5-1 to TRBJ2-3, with D maybe TRBD2 (5 bases). The CDR3 DNA sequence: TGCGCCAGCAGCCATAGTGAGGGTTCAGATACGCAGTATTTT. Translated: CASSHSEGSDTQYF.